This is a list of T cell receptor beta chains from one sample in a study of healthy donors' naive CD4 and CD8 T cells. TCRdb called the reads again in MiXCR, with one record for every CDR3 protein. This table has 180,000 or so distinct CDR3 sequences, under 85% appearing once. The sequencing input was naive CD4+ and CD8+ T cells sorted from blood, pooled from several donors. The receptors originated from a pool of human donors in good health; the sample pools cells from several healthy donors. The CDR3 runs from the conserved cysteine through the conserved F or W. Each record gives: CDR3 DNA, CDR3 protein, clone size, J gene, V gene, D gene. D genes are given only for firm matches. A clone size is listed for some rows: how often the clone was seen (once, few, many), or a class if it is expanded.

cdr3_nt: TGCAGCGTTGGCAGCGGGGGGCCCTACGAGCAGTACTTC
cdr3_aa: CSVGSGGPYEQYF
clone_size: .
j_call: TRBJ2-7
v_call: TRBV29-1
d_call: TRBD2

cdr3_nt: TGCGCCAGCACCGGGACAGGGGGTGTCCTGAACACTGAAGCTTTCTTT
cdr3_aa: CASTGTGGVLNTEAFF
clone_size: few
j_call: TRBJ1-1
v_call: TRBV5-1
d_call: TRBD1

cdr3_nt: TGTGCCAGCGGAACAGGGGCCTACGAGCAGTACTTC
cdr3_aa: CASGTGAYEQYF
clone_size: .
j_call: TRBJ2-7
v_call: TRBV27
d_call: TRBD1

cdr3_nt: TGTGCCAGTAGTAAAATGCAAAGTCCCAATGAGCAGTTCTTC
cdr3_aa: CASSKMQSPNEQFF
clone_size: .
j_call: TRBJ2-1
v_call: TRBV19
d_call: .

cdr3_nt: TGTGTCAGCCTTAAGGCAGGGCGCAATCAGCCCCAGCATTTT
cdr3_aa: CVSLKAGRNQPQHF
clone_size: .
j_call: TRBJ1-5
v_call: TRBV19
d_call: .

cdr3_nt: TGTGCCAGCAGTGAGACGGGACCCCTCCACTTT
cdr3_aa: CASSETGPLHF
clone_size: .
j_call: TRBJ1-6
v_call: TRBV12-3/TRBV12-4
d_call: .

cdr3_nt: TGTGCCAGTAGTCTGACACGTCGGTCTGAGCAGTTCTTC
cdr3_aa: CASSLTRRSEQFF
clone_size: .
j_call: TRBJ2-1
v_call: TRBV19
d_call: .

cdr3_nt: TGTGCCAGTAGTCACACGGGGTACAATGAGCAGTTCTTC
cdr3_aa: CASSHTGYNEQFF
clone_size: .
j_call: TRBJ2-1
v_call: TRBV19
d_call: .

cdr3_nt: TGTGCCTGGAGTGTCCCGGCTGGGACATCCTTGGGCTATGGCTACACCTTC
cdr3_aa: CAWSVPAGTSLGYGYTF
clone_size: .
j_call: TRBJ1-2
v_call: TRBV30
d_call: .

cdr3_nt: TGTGCCAGCAGTTACCTTCGGACAGATACGCAGTATTTT
cdr3_aa: CASSYLRTDTQYF
clone_size: few
j_call: TRBJ2-3
v_call: TRBV6-5
d_call: .

cdr3_nt: TGCAGTGCTAGAGTCGGTGGAGATACGCAGTATTTT
cdr3_aa: CSARVGGDTQYF
clone_size: .
j_call: TRBJ2-3
v_call: TRBV20-1
d_call: .

cdr3_nt: TGTGCCAGCAGTCTGGACAGGGGCAACACTGAAGCTTTCTTT
cdr3_aa: CASSLDRGNTEAFF
clone_size: few
j_call: TRBJ1-1
v_call: TRBV6-5
d_call: TRBD1

cdr3_nt: TGTGCCAGCAGTTTGACAGGCGAAGCGAATCTCTACGAGCAGTACTTC
cdr3_aa: CASSLTGEANLYEQYF
clone_size: .
j_call: TRBJ2-7
v_call: TRBV27
d_call: .

cdr3_nt: TGTGCCAGCAGCTTGATGCCGGGACAGATTAACTATGGCTACACCTTC
cdr3_aa: CASSLMPGQINYGYTF
clone_size: .
j_call: TRBJ1-2
v_call: TRBV5-6
d_call: TRBD1

cdr3_nt: TGTGCCAGCAGTCCCCGGGGAGCCGGCTCCTATAATTCACCCCTCCACTTT
cdr3_aa: CASSPRGAGSYNSPLHF
clone_size: .
j_call: TRBJ1-6
v_call: TRBV27
d_call: .

cdr3_nt: TGTGCCAGCAGTTACGCGGGGACCTTCTATGGCTACACCTTC
cdr3_aa: CASSYAGTFYGYTF
clone_size: .
j_call: TRBJ1-2
v_call: TRBV6-5
d_call: .

cdr3_nt: TGTGCCAGCAGCTTATCCAGCAGCGGGGGGATGAAAGAGACCCAGTACTTC
cdr3_aa: CASSLSSSGGMKETQYF
clone_size: few
j_call: TRBJ2-5
v_call: TRBV7-2
d_call: TRBD2

cdr3_nt: TGTGCCAGCAGCGCGAACCAACCAGGGTCCGGGGAGCTGTTTTTT
cdr3_aa: CASSANQPGSGELFF
clone_size: .
j_call: TRBJ2-2
v_call: TRBV7-8
d_call: .

cdr3_nt: TGTGCCAGTAGTAAGACCAGGGGGCCAGGCACAGATACGCAGTATTTT
cdr3_aa: CASSKTRGPGTDTQYF
clone_size: once
j_call: TRBJ2-3
v_call: TRBV19
d_call: TRBD1

cdr3_nt: TGCAGCGCCCGCCGGAACCCTCAGGTGAACACTGAAGCTTTCTTT
cdr3_aa: CSARRNPQVNTEAFF
clone_size: .
j_call: TRBJ1-1
v_call: TRBV29-1
d_call: .

cdr3_nt: TGCGCCAGCAGCTCGGGGACAGTGGAAGAGACCCAGTACTTC
cdr3_aa: CASSSGTVEETQYF
clone_size: few
j_call: TRBJ2-5
v_call: TRBV5-1
d_call: TRBD1

cdr3_nt: TGTGCCAGCAGTAGACTGGTAAGCTCCTACAATGAGCAGTTCTTC
cdr3_aa: CASSRLVSSYNEQFF
clone_size: .
j_call: TRBJ2-1
v_call: TRBV6-6
d_call: .

cdr3_nt: TGCAGCGTGGTGCCTGGGACAGCCATCTATGGCTACACCTTC
cdr3_aa: CSVVPGTAIYGYTF
clone_size: .
j_call: TRBJ1-2
v_call: TRBV29-1
d_call: TRBD1

cdr3_nt: TGTGCCATCAGTCGAACAGGGGGTGGCTACACCTTC
cdr3_aa: CAISRTGGGYTF
clone_size: once
j_call: TRBJ1-2
v_call: TRBV10-3
d_call: TRBD1

cdr3_nt: TGTGCCAGCAGCTCCCAGAGAACAGGGAACACTGAAGCTTTCTTT
cdr3_aa: CASSSQRTGNTEAFF
clone_size: once
j_call: TRBJ1-1
v_call: TRBV7-8
d_call: .